The text below deals with one TCR beta chain. No antigen is known for it. The CDR3 covers 15 residues. Looked up from germline, CDR1 is SGHVS and CDR2 is FQNEAQ. The germline V and J ends were trimmed by 1 base and 4 bases, with 10 bases remaining between them. The record originates from a study of cytomegalovirus exposure and HLA in healthy donors. Study-wide results and caveats: Per a later analysis, 18,000 or so TCR beta sequences showed association with HLA alleles at 0.05 false discovery rate. Researchers counted 164 TCR beta chains as cytomegalovirus-associated.

The study ran its PCR with 60 Vbeta and 13 Jbeta primers. Sequencing used immunoSEQ multiplex PCR; TCRdb keeps in-frame clones, though not all of them. Of 150,000 to 180,000 clones listed, around 79% are singletons. Sequencing was done on a sample of PBMCs. The TCR comes from a man younger than 45 in good health and CMV-seropositive. The chain couples TRBV7-8 to TRBJ2-2; TRBD1 might be the D (6 bases). The CDR3: CASSLVTGFTGELFF. Written as DNA, the CDR3 is TGTGCCAGCAGCTTAGTAACAGGGTTCACCGGGGAGCTGTTTTTT.